The 11 T cell receptor beta chains below were found in one sample sequenced in a study of CD8 T cells in ankylosing spondylitis. TCRdb redid the calling of the 5' RACE reads with MiXCR, one entry per CDR3 protein. The sample consists of roughly 230,000 distinct CDR3 sequences, under 12% of them appearing once. Sequencing was done on a sample of blood, either unsorted or a sorted T cell fraction (not recorded which). The receptors were gathered from a male donor with ankylosing spondylitis or in good health (not recorded which).

Ten or more counts support this clonotype. This chain uses TRBV30 with TRBJ1-1, with 10 positions matching TRBD1. Germline V gives CDR1 GTSNPN, CDR2 SVGIG (reference sequence). CDR3 length: 14 residues. V trimming: 3 bases; J trimming: 6 bases; junction bases outside the gene matches: 7. The chain's CDR3 is CAWSKGQGVPEAFF. Here the CDR3 DNA reads TGTGCCTGGAGCAAAGGACAGGGGGTTCCTGAAGCTTTCTTT.

This clonotype was observed a handful of times. This chain joins TRBV10-3 and TRBJ2-3; 7 bases map to TRBD2. The CDR3 spans 12 residues. Germline trimming cut 4 bases from V and 8 bases from J; bases unmatched to any gene: 3. The V gene's germline CDR1 is ENHRY and CDR2 SYGVKD. The CDR3 nucleotides are TGTGCCATCAGTGTTGGGGAGGGTACGCAGTATTTT. It codes for CAISVGEGTQYF.

This clonotype was seen many times. V is TRBV6-1 and J is TRBJ2-7; D might be TRBD2 (6 bases). This CDR3 comprises 13 residues. Germline values: CDR1 MNHNS, CDR2 SASEGT. V was clipped by 7 bases and J by 3 bases, with 13 bases between them. The CDR3 DNA follows: TGTGCCAGCACCCCCGGGAGCGACTACGAGCAGTACTTC. Translated, it gives CASTPGSDYEQYF.

This clonotype has ten or more counts. The chain recombines TRBV25-1 with TRBJ1-2; D perhaps matches TRBD1 (5 bases). Germline V gene lookup returns CDR1 MGHDK and CDR2 SYGVNS. V lost 1 base and J 0 bases, leaving 9 bases between the germline ends. The CDR3 is 15 residues long. Here the CDR3 DNA reads TGTGCCAGCAGTGAATTGGCGGGGCCTAACTATGGCTACACCTTC. Amino acids: CASSELAGPNYGYTF.

The rearrangement links TRBV27 to TRBJ2-7; TRBD2 aligns across 7 bases. Unmatched junction bases numbered 7, after V lost 6 bases and J lost 2 bases. This CDR3 is built from 14 residues. In germline, CDR1 is MNHEY, CDR2 SMNVEV (reference sequence). Here the CDR3 DNA reads TGTGCCAGCAGCCGTAGCGGGCCCACCTACGAGCAGTACTTC. This gives the protein CASSRSGPTYEQYF.

This clonotype was seen ten or more times. The chain uses TRBV6-5 and TRBJ1-1; unclear D gene. Trimming shortened V by 6 bases and J by 7 bases, and 9 bases separated the two germline ends. The CDR3 length is 11 residues. Germline loops: CDR1 MNHEY, CDR2 SVGAGI. This CDR3 reads CASSRGIEAFF. CDR3 nucleotides: TGTGCCAGCAGCAGAGGTATTGAAGCTTTCTTT.

This clonotype has ten or more counts. V is TRBV10-3 and J is TRBJ2-5; 7 bases line up with TRBD2. Trimming removed 6 bases from V and 1 base from J; junction bases left unmatched: 2. This CDR3 region has 13 residues. CDR1 and CDR2 from the germline V gene are ENHRY and SYGVKD. Here the CDR3 reads CAIRRETQETQYF. The DNA of the CDR3 is TGTGCCATCAGGCGGGAGACCCAAGAGACCCAGTACTTC.

This clonotype was recorded at least ten times. The rearrangement uses TRBV30 and TRBJ1-1; D unresolved. This CDR3 is 14 amino acids long. Germline V gives CDR1 GTSNPN, CDR2 SVGIG (reference sequence). V shed 0 bases and J shed 0 bases, with 8 bases lying between them. CDR3 protein: CAWSVLELNTEAFF. The CDR3 region has the DNA TGTGCCTGGAGTGTACTCGAGCTGAACACTGAAGCTTTCTTT.

The chain's CDR3 is CASSPQGGHYEQYF. The DNA of the CDR3 is TGTGCCAGCAGCCCTCAGGGTGGGCACTACGAGCAGTACTTC. The V gene is TRBV7-2, the J gene TRBJ2-7; tentatively, D is TRBD1 (5 bases). CDR1 SGHTA and CDR2 FQGNSA come from the germline V gene. The V gene lost 5 bases and the J gene lost 3 bases, with 14 bases spanning the gap. This CDR3 is built from 14 residues. The full variable domain, rest sourced from reference TRBV7-2 and TRBJ2-7, is GAGVSQSPSNKVTEKGKDVELRCDPISGHTALYWYRQSLGQGLEFLIYFQGNSAPDKSGLPSDRFSAERTGGSVSTLTIQRTQQEDSAVYLCASSPQGGHYEQYFGPGTRLTVT.

In its sample, this clonotype was seen once. A read error is possible here, since a much larger clone lies one base away. The chain carries TRBV28 and TRBJ2-7; D might be TRBD1 or TRBD2, each matching 5 bases. The CDR3 is 13 amino acids. From germline, CDR1 is MDHEN and CDR2 SYDVKM. V was clipped by 3 bases and J by 6 bases, with 12 bases between them. CDR3 nucleotide sequence: TGTGCCAGCAGTTTGGGGACCTTCGGCGAGCAGTACTTC. This encodes CASSLGTFGEQYF.

There are many counts of this clonotype. The chain employs TRBV12-3 or TRBV12-4 and TRBJ2-3, with 9 positions matching TRBD2. V trimming: 9 bases; J trimming: 8 bases; junction bases outside the gene matches: 15. The CDR3 is made up of 15 amino acids. In nucleotides, the CDR3 is TGTGCCAGTACGATCTCACTAGCGGGTAGAGGTACGCAGTATTTT. This translates into CASTISLAGRGTQYF.